This T cell receptor beta chain was obtained from a study of response to subunit inactivated influenza vaccine. This CDR3 has 12 residues. Germline V gene sequence: CDR1 SQVTM, CDR2 ANQGSEA. Points on this clonotype: Its antigen is as yet unknown.

Study findings and constraints: Authors proposed each seasonal influenza vaccination draws in few new T cells.

TCRdb processed the RT-PCR reads anew with MiXCR; each CDR3 protein has one entry. The sample holds roughly 460,000 distinct CDR3 sequences, 9.5% to 12% seen once. Sequences were derived from PBMCs from blood, sampled around seven weeks after vaccination. This receptor was taken from a man aged 50-59 years who received an inactivated influenza vaccine. The chain links TRBV29-1 to TRBJ2-7; TRBD2 matches at 11 bases. The CDR3, as DNA: TGCAGTGTACTAGCGGGAGTAAACGAGCAGTACTTC. Protein product: CSVLAGVNEQYF.